This entry is about one TCR beta chain. Its specificity is unknown. The sample is drawn from a study of CXCR3-negative and CXCR3-positive naive CD8 T cells. Study in general: A total of roughly 140 million TRB reads was generated, with about 1.5 +/- 0.3 million per library.

The CDR3 runs 15 residues. The germline V gene has CDR1 MGHRA and CDR2 YSYEKL. Study-wide points: CXCR3-positive naive cells had TRB CDR3s that were more hydrophobic than CXCR3-negative naive cells had.

All TRB cDNA libraries came from 5' RACE performed with UMI labels. No DNA is given; TCRdb re-called the 5' RACE reads and lists each CDR3 protein once. Here the sample table reports tens of thousands of distinct CDR3 sequences. Naive CD8+ T cells showed a CD45RO-CCR7+CD27+CD95- phenotype. The sequence was obtained from a human donor in good health. Some clones in this sample may be carry-over from other donors' samples. Sequencing used naive CXCR3- CD8+ T cells from blood. Subset meaning: CD45RO-CCR7+CD27+CD95- naive CD8+ T cells lacking CXCR3 (TNR3-). The chain uses TRBV4-1 and TRBJ2-7; the D call of TRBD1 rests on TCRdb alone, since no DNA is present to check it. CDR3 in amino acids: CASSQDEGGLDEQYF.